This is a list of T cell receptor beta chains from one sample in a study of blood T cell repertoires in COVID-19. Sequenced by immunoSEQ multiplex PCR; TCRdb stores in-frame clones only, minus some. The data contain 95,000 to 150,000 clones, 90% of them singletons. Sequences were obtained from peripheral blood. These receptors were collected from a woman in her fifties or sixties with COVID-19, enrolled during active disease. Both conserved end residues are part of each CDR3. A D gene is named only where the DNA matches it firmly. Not every row has a clone size; where given, it reads once, few, many or a size class.

j_call v_call d_call clone_size cdr3_aa cdr3_nt
TRBJ2-1 TRBV6-6 TRBD1 NA CASSSRRTGSYNEQFF TGTGCCAGCAGTTCAAGACGGACAGGTTCCTACAATGAGCAGTTCTTC
TRBJ2-3 TRBV5-1 TRBD1 NA CASSSGTASGRDTQYF TGCGCCAGCAGCTCGGGGACAGCCTCGGGGAGAGATACGCAGTATTTT
TRBJ1-3 TRBV3-1/TRBV3-2 NA NA CASSQDRGTASGNTIYF TGTGCCAGCAGCCAAGACCGGGGTACTGCGTCTGGAAACACCATATATTTT
TRBJ1-1 TRBV30 NA NA CAWTPGENTEAFF TGTGCCTGGACCCCAGGCGAGAACACTGAAGCTTTCTTT
TRBJ2-7 TRBV2 TRBD1 once CASSARTGSAYEQYF TGTGCCAGCAGTGCTAGGACAGGGTCCGCCTACGAGCAGTACTTC
TRBJ1-4 TRBV4-2 NA NA CASRPITSTNEKLFF TGTGCCAGCAGACCTATTACTTCAACTAATGAAAAACTGTTTTTT
TRBJ2-1 TRBV4-3 TRBD2 NA CASSQESSGYNEQFF TGCGCCAGCAGCCAAGAGTCTAGCGGGTACAATGAGCAGTTCTTC
TRBJ2-1 TRBV5-1 NA NA CASREQYNEQFF TGCGCCAGCCGGGAACAGTACAATGAGCAGTTCTTC
TRBJ2-5 TRBV15 TRBD1 once CATSSRLGTGQETQYF TGTGCCACCAGCTCCCGACTCGGGACAGGACAAGAGACCCAGTACTTC
TRBJ2-3 TRBV9 TRBD2 NA CASSGLAYRTDTQYF TGTGCCAGCAGCGGACTAGCGTATCGGACAGATACGCAGTATTTT
TRBJ1-2 TRBV10-3 TRBD1 NA CAISETGNGYTF TGTGCCATCAGCGAGACAGGGAATGGCTACACCTTC
TRBJ1-1 TRBV9 TRBD1 once CASSPGQGTEAFF TGTGCCAGCAGCCCCGGACAGGGGACTGAAGCTTTCTTT
TRBJ1-4 TRBV29-1 NA NA CSAPGSRGEKLFF TGCAGCGCCCCAGGATCAAGGGGAGAAAAACTGTTTTTT
TRBJ2-1 TRBV19 TRBD2 once CASSVSGGSGPQFF TGTGCCAGTAGTGTTAGCGGGGGGTCCGGGCCCCAGTTCTTC
TRBJ1-4 TRBV6-1 TRBD1 NA CASSEAGTDEKLFF TGTGCCAGCAGTGAAGCGGGGACAGATGAAAAACTGTTTTTT
TRBJ2-7 TRBV29-1 NA NA CSVEQGSWGQYF TGCAGCGTTGAACAGGGTAGTTGGGGGCAGTACTTC
TRBJ2-3 TRBV24-1 NA NA CATSASPPSTDTQYF TGTGCCACCAGTGCGTCTCCCCCGAGCACAGATACGCAGTATTTT